One sample yielded the 24 T cell receptor beta chains listed below, sequenced in a study of T cell changes during pregnancy in multiple sclerosis. Sequencing was performed with immunoSEQ multiplex PCR; in TCRdb, only in-frame clones are kept and a portion is missing. The top ten clones hold around 1.8% of a sample with about 100,000 clones, approximately 92% of them seen once. Sequencing was performed on peripheral blood, taken after pregnancy. The receptors were sampled from a female donor with multiple sclerosis, enrolled in a pregnancy study.

The V call is TRBV6-4, the J call TRBJ2-1, with D perhaps TRBD2 (6 bases). Germline assignment: CDR1 MRHNA and CDR2 SNTAGT. The CDR3 runs to 15 residues. Trimming took off 3 bases at V and 0 bases at J, with 9 bases between the two ends. The CDR3 DNA sequence: TGTGCCAGCAGTGAAGTTAGCGGCTCCTACAATGAGCAGTTCTTC. It is translated as CASSEVSGSYNEQFF.

This clone was counted only a few times. The J gene is TRBJ1-2, the V gene TRBV18; TRBD1 matches 8 bases. V was pared by 3 bases and J by 4 bases, with 1 base of the junction left unmatched. The germline gives CDR1 KGHSH, CDR2 LQKENI. The CDR3 runs to 13 residues. CDR3 protein: CASSPDRVYGYTF. The CDR3 DNA reads as TGTGCCAGCTCACCGGACAGGGTCTATGGCTACACCTTC.

The chain has TRBV11-2 and TRBJ2-7; 7 nucleotides line up with TRBD2. The ends lost 4 bases at V and 6 bases at J; junction bases unmatched: 12. The CDR3 is made up of 15 amino acids. CDR1 and CDR2 (germline): SGHAT, FQNNGV. CDR3 protein: CASSSRLAGFGEQYF. CDR3 in DNA: TGTGCCAGCAGCTCGCGACTAGCCGGTTTCGGCGAGCAGTACTTC.

The chain couples TRBV18 to TRBJ1-4; 7 nucleotides line up with TRBD1. The CDR3 length is 14 residues. The germline V gene encodes CDR1 KGHSH and CDR2 LQKENI. Losses at the gene ends were 3 bases for V and 8 bases for J; bases not matched to a gene: 6. The CDR3 DNA is TGTGCCAGCTCACCTGAGGGGGCGCACGAAAAACTGTTTTTT. It encodes CASSPEGAHEKLFF.

This clone was detected a few times. The genes are TRBV7-8 and TRBJ1-2, with D maybe TRBD1 (5 bases). The CDR3 spans 11 residues. The V gene's germline CDR1 is SGHVS and CDR2 FQNEAQ. V was shortened by 4 bases and J by 11 bases, with 11 bases between the two germline ends. CDR3 DNA: TGTGCCAGCAGCTCCGTCAGGGTTTACACCTTC. Its translation is CASSSVRVYTF.

The genes are TRBV27 and TRBJ2-1; D remains unclear. The length of the CDR3 is 10 residues. The germline V gene encodes CDR1 MNHEY and CDR2 SMNVEV (reference sequence). Deletions cut 8 bases from V and 5 bases from J, with 4 bases between. The CDR3 DNA reads as TGTGCCAGCGGGCACAATGAGCAGTTCTTC. Amino acids: CASGHNEQFF.

In DNA, the CDR3 is TGTGCCAGTAGTATAGGAGGTAGCAGTGAGACCCAGTACTTC. Translated, it gives CASSIGGSSETQYF. This chain uses TRBV19 with TRBJ2-5; D gene uncertain. V dropped 1 base and J dropped 5 bases, with 11 bases sitting between them. In germline, CDR1 is LNHDA, CDR2 SQIVND (reference sequence). The length of the CDR3 is 14 residues.

The chain has TRBV6-6 and TRBJ1-1; 7 nucleotides match TRBD1. CDR3 size: 14 residues. CDR1 is MNHNY, CDR2 SVGAGI, per germline (reference sequence). Trimming cost V 5 bases and J 4 bases; bases outside gene matches: 7. The CDR3 coding sequence is TGTGCCAGCAGTCCTGGACCAGGGGGCACTGAAGCTTTCTTT. Translated, it gives CASSPGPGGTEAFF.

This sequence joins TRBV28 and TRBJ2-7; tentatively, D is TRBD1 (5 bases). Trimming shortened V by 2 bases and J by 2 bases, and 7 bases separated the two germline ends. The CDR3 has 13 residues. The germline V gene has CDR1 MDHEN and CDR2 SYDVKM. The CDR3 sequence is CASSLTGPYEQYF. CDR3 sequence (DNA): TGTGCCAGCAGTTTAACAGGTCCCTACGAGCAGTACTTC.

The chain is built from TRBV6-5 and TRBJ1-5; 8 positions agree with TRBD1. The CDR3 covers 16 residues. In germline, CDR1 is MNHEY, CDR2 SVGAGI. V shed 4 bases and J 6 bases; nucleotides not matched to a gene: 11. CDR3 region: CASSSGDRGASQPQHF. As DNA, the CDR3 is TGTGCCAGCAGTTCCGGTGACAGGGGAGCGAGTCAGCCCCAGCATTTT.

The chain employs TRBV7-2 and TRBJ1-2; D may be TRBD1 (5 bases). The CDR3 is 21 residues long. V dropped 0 bases and J dropped 2 bases, with 28 bases sitting between them. Germline values: CDR1 SGHTA, CDR2 FQGNSA. The DNA for the CDR3 is TGTGCCAGCAGCTTAGCCACAGGCTACTCCTCTCGCCCCCGAGAGAACTATGGCTACACCTTC. Its protein product is CASSLATGYSSRPRENYGYTF.

The J gene is TRBJ2-7, the V gene TRBV18, with a possible D match to TRBD2 (5 bases). Germline V CDR1 and CDR2: KGHSH, LQKENI. The CDR3 sequence is 14 residues long. The V gene lost 2 bases and the J gene lost 3 bases, with 11 bases spanning the gap. The DNA for the CDR3 is TGTGCCAGCTCACCATCTGCGGACTTCTACGAGCAGTACTTC. Translating it yields CASSPSADFYEQYF.

The chain links TRBV19 to TRBJ2-7; 7 nucleotides line up with TRBD2. Germline V gene sequence: CDR1 LNHDA, CDR2 SQIVND (reference sequence). This CDR3 has 16 residues. The junction had 18 bases not matched to a gene; V was cut back by 7 bases and J by 6 bases. The CDR3 bases are TGTGCCAGTAAGGATATATTGATAAACTCGGGGGGCGAGCAGTACTTC. Its protein product is CASKDILINSGGEQYF.

The V and J genes are TRBV5-1 and TRBJ2-7; 9 bases are a match to TRBD2. This CDR3 has 16 residues. The junction had 5 bases not matched to a gene; V was cut back by 0 bases and J by 1 base. In germline, CDR1 is SGHRS, CDR2 YFSETQ. The CDR3 DNA sequence: TGCGCCAGCAGCTTGGATGGCCTAGCGGGATCCTACGAGCAGTACTTC. Its translation: CASSLDGLAGSYEQYF.

The chain employs TRBV27 and TRBJ1-1, with a weak D call TRBD1 (5 bases). CDR3 length equals 15 residues. Trimming removed 5 bases from V and 1 base from J, with 14 bases in between. The V gene's germline CDR1 is MNHEY and CDR2 SMNVEV (reference sequence). In DNA, the CDR3 is TGTGCCAGCAGTACATGGGGCGCCGGGAACACTGAAGCTTTCTTT. This gives the protein CASSTWGAGNTEAFF.

This chain links TRBV9 with TRBJ2-7, with 9 positions matching TRBD1. The CDR3 loop spans 15 amino acids. Germline CDR1 reads SGDLS; CDR2 reads YYNGEE. The ends lost 0 bases at V and 3 bases at J; junction bases unmatched: 4. The CDR3: CASSVAGTGIYEQYF. The CDR3 DNA reads as TGTGCCAGCAGCGTAGCAGGGACAGGGATCTACGAGCAGTACTTC.

The CDR3 region is CASSEYGFQETQYF. The CDR3 bases are TGTGCCAGCAGTGAATATGGCTTTCAAGAGACCCAGTACTTC. The V call is TRBV25-1, the J call TRBJ2-5, with D unresolved. The CDR3 extends over 14 amino acids. Trimming cost V 0 bases and J 2 bases, with 7 bases left between them. CDR1 MGHDK and CDR2 SYGVNS come from the germline V gene.

This clone was detected once. J is TRBJ1-2 and V is TRBV15; maybe TRBD1 (6 bases). The CDR3 extends over 15 amino acids. Per the germline V gene, CDR1 is LNHNV and CDR2 is YYDKDF (reference sequence). V lost 5 bases and J 7 bases, leaving 20 bases between the germline ends. In DNA, the CDR3 is TGTGCCACCAGCGGGGGACCCGGGAGGACAGCTGGCTACACCTTC. This translates into CATSGGPGRTAGYTF.

The chain is built from TRBV19 and TRBJ2-1; weak D call: TRBD1 (6 bases). Looked up from germline, CDR1 is LNHDA and CDR2 is SQIVND (reference sequence). V was trimmed by 6 bases and J by 7 bases, leaving 28 bases between them. This CDR3 has 18 amino acids. Here the CDR3 reads CASRGSRATGFRSNEQFF. The CDR3 bases are TGTGCCAGTAGGGGCTCCCGGGCCACAGGGTTCCGATCGAATGAGCAGTTCTTC.

This clone was seen a single time. J is TRBJ2-7 and V is TRBV29-1; 7 bases align to TRBD1. This CDR3 spans 14 amino acids. Germline values: CDR1 SQVTM, CDR2 ANQGSEA. V dropped 6 bases and J dropped 4; count of bases not matched to a gene: 12. The CDR3 coding sequence is TGCAGCGTGAGCCGGGACAGAACTAGATACGAGCAGTACTTC. This codes for CSVSRDRTRYEQYF.

The gene calls are TRBV2 and TRBJ1-6; 7 bases map to TRBD1. J gave up 9 bases and V 3 bases, and 5 bases lay outside the gene matches. Germline CDR1 and CDR2: SNHLY and FYNNEI. The CDR3 is 14 amino acids. The CDR3 protein is CASSDGTVGSPLHF. As DNA, the CDR3 is TGTGCCAGCAGTGATGGGACAGTGGGTTCACCCCTCCACTTT. Looking up the rest from reference TRBV2 and TRBJ1-6 gives the full variable domain: EPEVTQTPSHQVTQMGQEVILRCVPISNHLYFYWYRQILGQKVEFLVSFYNNEISEKSEIFDDQFSVERPDGSNFTLKIRSTKLEDSAMYFCASSDGTVGSPLHFGNGTRLTVT.

The CDR3 loop is CASSRIPGQGLTGELFF. The CDR3 nucleotides read TGTGCCAGCAGTCGAATTCCGGGACAGGGGCTCACCGGGGAGCTGTTTTTT. This chain joins TRBV5-6 and TRBJ2-2; 10 bases are shared with TRBD1. V shed 5 bases, J shed 4 bases, and the junction held 11 bases outside the gene matches. Germline CDR1 reads SGHDT; CDR2 reads YYEEEE. The CDR3 has 17 residues.

The CDR3, as DNA: TGTGCCAGCAGCGCCCTGAGCGGGGTACAAGAGACCCAGTACTTC. It specifies CASSALSGVQETQYF. This chain uses TRBV9 with TRBJ2-5, with TRBD2 identical over 7 bases. V shed 3 bases, J shed 2 bases, and the junction held 7 bases outside the gene matches. The CDR3 totals 15 residues. Germline V lookup: CDR1 SGDLS, CDR2 YYNGEE.

The genes are TRBV9 and TRBJ2-7; TRBD2 matches at 10 bases. The germline V gene encodes CDR1 SGDLS and CDR2 YYNGEE. The CDR3 covers 14 residues. V trimming: 5 bases; J trimming: 3 bases; junction bases outside the gene matches: 5. CDR3 bases: TGTGCCAGCAGGTCTAGCGGGAGAAGCTACGAGCAGTACTTC. Translation: CASRSSGRSYEQYF.